These 29 T cell receptor beta chains were all obtained from the same sample, sequenced in a study of Graves' ophthalmopathy and Graves' hyperthyroidism. The TCR beta CDR3 regions underwent amplification from RNA transcripts. RT-PCR was first run with HTBI primers, then multiplex PCR in a second round. TCRdb reanalysed the multiplex PCR reads using MiXCR and keeps one entry per CDR3 protein. The sample carries around 1,000,000 distinct CDR3 sequences, about two fifths recorded once. The sample was peripheral blood or thyroid tissue (not recorded which). All receptors come from an adult man with Graves' hyperthyroidism.

This clonotype was counted many times. V gene TRBV9 combines with J gene TRBJ2-5; 11 bases are a match to TRBD2. V lost 0 bases to trimming and J lost 2 bases; unmatched junction nucleotides: 9. Germline assignment: CDR1 SGDLS and CDR2 YYNGEE. CDR3 size: 18 residues. CDR3 sequence: CASSVGLAGGPGQETQYF. CDR3 nucleotides: TGTGCCAGCAGCGTAGGCTTAGCGGGGGGGCCGGGACAAGAGACCCAGTACTTC. The full variable domain, rest sourced from reference TRBV9 and TRBJ2-5, is DSGVTQTPKHLITATGQRVTLRCSPRSGDLSVYWYQQSLDQGLQFLIQYYNGEERAKGNILERFSAQQFPDLHSELNLSSLELGDSALYFCASSVGLAGGPGQETQYFGPGTRLLVL.

The CDR3 loop reads CASSMALAAVYEQYF. The DNA of the CDR3 is TGCGCCAGCAGCATGGCCCTAGCGGCCGTCTACGAGCAGTACTTC. The chain joins TRBV5-1 to TRBJ2-7, with 7 bases matching TRBD2. This CDR3 contains 15 residues. V lost 4 bases and J lost 3; bases outside the gene matches: 10. CDR1 and CDR2 (germline): SGHRS, YFSETQ.

This clonotype has just a few counts. J is TRBJ1-5 and V is TRBV28; 10 bases are shared with TRBD1. Trimming at V came to 2 bases and at J to 5 bases, leaving 6 bases not matched to a gene. CDR1 is MDHEN and CDR2 is SYDVKM in the germline V gene. This CDR3 comprises 16 residues. The CDR3: CASSLLGQGPDQPQHF. CDR3 bases: TGTGCCAGCAGTTTACTGGGACAGGGGCCGGATCAGCCCCAGCATTTT.

On this clonotype: The conserved final phenylalanine or tryptophan is absent from the CDR3, which likely points to a read error. This chain connects TRBV15 to TRBJ2-7, with D unclear. CDR1 is LNHNV, CDR2 YYDKDF, per germline (reference sequence). V gave up 8 bases and J gave up 6 bases, with 23 bases separating them. This CDR3 contains 15 residues. The CDR3 region is CATQARVASGVEQYL. The CDR3 DNA is TGTGCCACCCAAGCCCGAGTCGCTAGTGGGGTCGAGCAGTACCTC.

This clonotype was counted many times. The CDR3 bases are TGCGCCAGCAGCCAAGAACGATGGATACCCCGGCAAGAGACCCAGTACTTC. Amino acid sequence: CASSQERWIPRQETQYF. This rearrangement joins TRBV4-3 to TRBJ2-5; D ambiguous. The CDR3 runs to 17 residues. CDR1 and CDR2 from the germline V gene are LGHNA and YSLEER. V lost 0 bases and J lost 2, with 16 bases in between.

This clonotype was recorded at least ten times. This chain connects TRBV9 to TRBJ1-1; D not resolved. Germline V CDR1 and CDR2: SGDLS, YYNGEE. V lost 3 bases, J lost 2 bases, and 8 bases lay in between. This CDR3 has 13 amino acids. The CDR3 loop is CASSGTQNTEAFF. CDR3 nucleotides: TGTGCCAGCAGCGGTACCCAAAACACTGAAGCTTTCTTT.

The table lists this clonotype with a few counts. This chain joins TRBV20-1 and TRBJ2-5; 7 bases are shared with TRBD2. Germline lookup yields CDR1 DFQATT and CDR2 SNEGSKA (reference sequence). After removal of 6 bases from V and 4 bases from J, the junction contained 5 bases not matched to a gene. This CDR3 region has 12 residues. The CDR3 DNA reads TGCAGTGCCCCATGGGGGGGAGAGACCCAGTACTTC. Protein product: CSAPWGGETQYF.

The chain links TRBV29-1 to TRBJ2-7; 7 bases map to TRBD2. Germline CDR1 SQVTM, CDR2 ANQGSEA. This CDR3 contains 12 residues. Trimming cost V 3 bases and J 5 bases; bases outside gene matches: 4. The DNA for the CDR3 is TGCAGCGTTGAGTGGGGGGGACACGAGCAGTACTTC. This sequence encodes CSVEWGGHEQYF.

A few counts support this clonotype. The rearrangement links TRBV29-1 to TRBJ1-1; TRBD1 aligns across 10 bases. Germline trimming cut 6 bases from V and 0 bases from J; bases unmatched to any gene: 7. The CDR3 is made up of 15 amino acids. Germline assignment: CDR1 SQVTM and CDR2 ANQGSEA. CDR3 in amino acids: CSVMDRGSLNTEAFF. Written as DNA, the CDR3 is TGCAGCGTCATGGACAGGGGGAGCCTGAACACTGAAGCTTTCTTT.

This sequence joins TRBV29-1 and TRBJ1-1; D perhaps matches TRBD1 (6 bases). Trimming shortened V by 3 bases and J by 8 bases, and 13 bases separated the two germline ends. CDR1 and CDR2 from the germline V gene are SQVTM and ANQGSEA. The CDR3 is made up of 12 amino acids. CDR3 sequence: CSVDMGGEEAFF. CDR3 nucleotides: TGCAGCGTTGATATGGGGGGCGAGGAAGCTTTCTTT.

This clonotype has just a few counts. The rearrangement links TRBV12-3 or TRBV12-4 to TRBJ2-7; perhaps TRBD2 as D (5 bases). V lost 3 bases, J lost 4 bases, and 13 bases lay in between. The CDR3 spans 14 residues. The CDR3 sequence is CASSFGGLQYEQYF. CDR3 nucleotides: TGTGCCAGCAGTTTCGGCGGGTTACAGTACGAGCAGTACTTC.

The chain joins TRBV7-9 to TRBJ2-7; TRBD2 aligns across 11 bases. The length of the CDR3 is 15 residues. The J segment lost 4 bases and the V segment lost 4 bases, leaving 6 bases of the junction unmatched. The V gene's germline CDR1 is SEHNR and CDR2 FQNEAQ (reference sequence). CDR3: CASSSLAGGGYEQYF. For the CDR3, the DNA is TGTGCCAGCAGCTCGCTAGCGGGAGGAGGGTACGAGCAGTACTTC.

This clonotype came up a few times. The chain employs TRBV2 and TRBJ1-4; D is undetermined. V was cut by 2 bases and J by 7 bases, with 8 bases left in between. CDR1 and CDR2 (germline): SNHLY, FYNNEI. The CDR3 has 13 amino acids. DNA for the CDR3: TGTGCCAGCAGTGAACAGTGGGGTGAAAAACTGTTTTTT. Its protein product is CASSEQWGEKLFF. The full variable domain, with the rest looked up from reference TRBV2 and TRBJ1-4, is EPEVTQTPSHQVTQMGQEVILRCVPISNHLYFYWYRQILGQKVEFLVSFYNNEISEKSEIFDDQFSVERPDGSNFTLKIRSTKLEDSAMYFCASSEQWGEKLFFGSGTQLSVL.

This clonotype was found many times. This chain joins TRBV12-3 or TRBV12-4 and TRBJ1-5, with unresolved D. Trimming cost V 2 bases and J 7 bases, with 12 bases left between them. This CDR3 comprises 14 residues. CDR3 DNA: TGTGCCAGCAGTTTATTGTCTGGGGTCCAGCCCCAGCATTTT. This codes for CASSLLSGVQPQHF.

The gene calls are TRBV29-1 and TRBJ2-7; possibly TRBD1 or TRBD2 for D (6 bases each). Per the germline V gene, CDR1 is SQVTM and CDR2 is ANQGSEA. The CDR3 loop spans 13 amino acids. Trimming removed 8 bases at V and 3 bases at J, with 17 bases between. CDR3 sequence reads: CSYPYKGGYEQYF. In DNA, the CDR3 is TGCAGCTACCCCTATAAGGGGGGCTACGAGCAGTACTTC.

A few counts support this clonotype. The CDR3 end shows no conserved phenylalanine or tryptophan, and so a read error is likely. Because the CDR3's place on the DNA is in doubt, the DNA is left out and the CDR3 is given as listed by TCRdb. The V gene is TRBV7-9, the J gene TRBJ1-2; TRBD1 reflects the table's D call only, with no check against the DNA. Germline CDR1 and CDR2: SEHNR and FQNEAQ (reference sequence). The length of the CDR3 is 16 amino acids, counting both ends. The CDR3 loop is CASSTGRGENPMATQS.

This clonotype was observed many times. The chain links TRBV7-9 to TRBJ1-1; no clear D. The V gene's germline CDR1 is SEHNR and CDR2 FQNEAQ (reference sequence). The CDR3 is 14 residues long. V lost 5 bases to trimming and J lost 3 bases, with 13 bases between them. This CDR3 reads CASSTTTADTEAFF. In DNA, the CDR3 is TGTGCCAGCAGCACGACTACGGCGGACACTGAAGCTTTCTTT.

This chain uses TRBV6-2 or TRBV6-3 with TRBJ1-5; D gene uncertain. V shed 5 bases and J shed 9 bases, with 14 bases lying between them. CDR1 and CDR2 from the germline V gene are MNHEY and SVGEGT. The length of the CDR3 is 13 residues. CDR3: CASSKQSFRPQHF. CDR3 DNA sequence: TGTGCCAGCAGTAAACAGTCGTTTCGGCCCCAGCATTTT.

A few counts support this clonotype. The CDR3 carries no conserved terminal phenylalanine or tryptophan, so it likely arises from a read error. No DNA is shown, since the ends of the CDR3 on it are uncertain; the CDR3 is the one TCRdb lists. The CDR3 sequence is CASSDGRSL. This chain connects TRBV9 to TRBJ1-6. The CDR3 adds up to 9 amino acids, both ends counted. Germline CDR1 and CDR2: SGDLS and YYNGEE.

This sequence joins TRBV4-2 and TRBJ2-5, with 7 bases that match TRBD2. The CDR3 is 17 residues long. The V gene's germline CDR1 is LGHNA and CDR2 YNFKEQ. The V segment lost 1 base and the J segment 4 bases; nucleotides outside the gene matches: 12. This CDR3 reads CASSQGGAGSVGETQYF. CDR3 in DNA: TGTGCCAGCAGCCAAGGGGGAGCGGGGTCGGTAGGAGAGACCCAGTACTTC.

This clonotype has more than one count but fewer than ten. The V and J genes are TRBV6-5 and TRBJ1-6, with D perhaps TRBD1 (5 bases). Looked up from germline, CDR1 is MNHEY and CDR2 is SVGAGI. The CDR3 runs 13 residues. The V end lost 6 bases, the J end lost 9 bases, and 12 bases lay between the germline ends. CDR3 sequence reads: CASSTMRGSPLHF. The DNA for the CDR3 is TGTGCCAGCAGCACCATGAGGGGTTCACCCCTCCACTTT.

CDR3 sequence (DNA): TGCAGTGCTATAAACGCCGCAGGGGGCTATAATTCACCCCTCCACTTT. This translates into CSAINAAGGYNSPLHF. The rearrangement joins TRBV20-1 to TRBJ1-6; 7 positions match TRBD1. V dropped 4 bases and J dropped 3; count of bases not matched to a gene: 9. Germline CDR1 reads DFQATT; CDR2 reads SNEGSKA (reference sequence). This CDR3 is 16 amino acids long.

This clonotype was picked up a small number of times. The J gene is TRBJ1-4, the V gene TRBV13, with D unresolved. This CDR3 comprises 12 residues. Trimming took off 4 bases at V and 10 bases at J, with 10 bases between the two ends. From germline, CDR1 is PRHDT and CDR2 FYEKMQ (reference sequence). The CDR3 sequence: CASSSIRGKLFF. The CDR3 region has the DNA TGTGCCAGCAGCTCCATACGGGGAAAACTGTTTTTT.

This chain links TRBV9 with TRBJ1-6; D is perhaps TRBD1 (5 bases). Deletions cut 4 bases from V and 10 bases from J, with 18 bases between. CDR1 and CDR2 from the germline V gene are SGDLS and YYNGEE. The CDR3 loop spans 15 amino acids. The chain's CDR3 is CASSPGTRHESPLHF. The CDR3 DNA reads as TGTGCCAGCAGCCCCGGGACCCGCCATGAATCACCCCTCCACTTT.

V usage is TRBV6-6 and J usage is TRBJ2-2, with D tentatively TRBD2 (7 bases). Germline CDR1 is MNHNY and CDR2 is SVGAGI (reference sequence). The germline V and J ends were trimmed by 5 bases and 6 bases, with 19 bases remaining between them. This CDR3 is 16 amino acids long. The CDR3 spells CASSEVGGALPGELFF. DNA for the CDR3: TGTGCCAGCAGTGAAGTTGGGGGGGCGCTGCCCGGGGAGCTGTTTTTT.

In its sample, this clonotype was seen many times. V gene TRBV4-3 combines with J gene TRBJ1-6, with TRBD1 as a possible D gene (6 bases). Trimming took off 0 bases at V and 4 bases at J, with 13 bases between the two ends. The CDR3 spans 17 residues. The germline V gene has CDR1 LGHNA and CDR2 YSLEER. CDR3 region: CASSQDGGARYNSPLHF. DNA for the CDR3: TGCGCCAGCAGCCAAGATGGGGGGGCACGGTATAATTCACCCCTCCACTTT.

This chain uses TRBV20-1 with TRBJ2-5; no clear D gene. V lost 6 bases and J 7 bases, leaving 12 bases between the germline ends. Germline V lookup: CDR1 DFQATT, CDR2 SNEGSKA (reference sequence). The CDR3 is 11 amino acids. The CDR3 is CSATNNRTQYF. The CDR3, as DNA: TGCAGTGCCACCAACAACAGGACCCAGTACTTC.

This chain connects TRBV7-8 to TRBJ1-2; 7 nucleotides match TRBD1. Germline CDR1 and CDR2: SGHVS and FQNEAQ. Germline trimming cut 5 bases from V and 6 bases from J; bases unmatched to any gene: 6. The CDR3 is 13 amino acids. The CDR3: CASSADRDDGYTF. DNA for the CDR3: TGTGCCAGCAGCGCTGACAGGGATGATGGCTACACCTTC. The variable domain in full, with the rest retrieved from reference TRBV7-8 and TRBJ1-2, is GAGVSQSPRYKVAKRGQDVALRCDPISGHVSLFWYQQALGQGPEFLTYFQNEAQLDKSGLPSDRFFAERPEGSVSTLKIQRTQQEDSAVYLCASSADRDDGYTFGSGTRLTVV.

This clonotype was detected ten times or more. The V and J genes are TRBV12-3 or TRBV12-4 and TRBJ1-6; D possibly corresponds to TRBD1 (6 bases). The length of the CDR3 is 15 residues. V lost 3 bases and J lost 5, with 11 bases in between. CDR3 in DNA: TGTGCCAGCAGTTTTGGTCAGGGGAATAATTCACCCCTCCACTTT. Translation: CASSFGQGNNSPLHF.